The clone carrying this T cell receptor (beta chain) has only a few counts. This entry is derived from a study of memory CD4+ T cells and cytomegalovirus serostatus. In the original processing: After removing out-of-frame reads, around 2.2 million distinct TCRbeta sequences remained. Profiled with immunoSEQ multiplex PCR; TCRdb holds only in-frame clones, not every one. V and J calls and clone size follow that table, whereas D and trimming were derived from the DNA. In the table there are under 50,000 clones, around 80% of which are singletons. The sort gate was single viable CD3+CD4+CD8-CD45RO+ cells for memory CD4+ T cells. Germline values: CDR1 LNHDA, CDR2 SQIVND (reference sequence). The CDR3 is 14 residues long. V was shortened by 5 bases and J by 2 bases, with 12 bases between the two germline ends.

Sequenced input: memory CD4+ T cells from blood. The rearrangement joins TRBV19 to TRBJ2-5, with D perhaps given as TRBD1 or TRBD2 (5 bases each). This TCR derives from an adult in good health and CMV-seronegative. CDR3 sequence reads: CASSPGTAQETQYF. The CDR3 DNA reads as TGTGCCAGTAGTCCCGGGACGGCGCAAGAGACCCAGTACTTC.